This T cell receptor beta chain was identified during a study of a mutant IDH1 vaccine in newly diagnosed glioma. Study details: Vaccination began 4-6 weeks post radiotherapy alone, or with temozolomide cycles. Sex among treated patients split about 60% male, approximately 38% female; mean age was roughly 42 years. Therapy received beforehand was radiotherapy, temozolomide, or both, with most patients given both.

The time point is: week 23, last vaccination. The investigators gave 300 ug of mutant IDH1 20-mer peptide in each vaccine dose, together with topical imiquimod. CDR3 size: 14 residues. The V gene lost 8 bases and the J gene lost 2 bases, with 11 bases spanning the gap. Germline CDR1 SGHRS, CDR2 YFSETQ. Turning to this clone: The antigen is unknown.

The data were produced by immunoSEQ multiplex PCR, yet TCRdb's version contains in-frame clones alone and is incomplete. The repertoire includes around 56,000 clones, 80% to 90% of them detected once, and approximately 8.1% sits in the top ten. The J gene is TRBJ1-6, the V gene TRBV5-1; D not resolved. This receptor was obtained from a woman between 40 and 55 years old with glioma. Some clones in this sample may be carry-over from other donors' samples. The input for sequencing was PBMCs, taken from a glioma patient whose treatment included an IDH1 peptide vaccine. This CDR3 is CASPANPYNSPLHF. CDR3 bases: TGCGCCAGTCCCGCAAACCCCTATAATTCACCCCTCCACTTT.